This T cell receptor beta chain originates from a study of circulating CD8 cells and anti-PD-1 response in melanoma. Study-wide results and limits: Only baseline and M1 samples entered the published repertoire comparisons.

Sorting of live CD3+CD8+TCRalphabeta+ cells by PD-1 and/or TIGIT gave four subsets. Germline CDR1 reads SGHDN; CDR2 reads FVKESK. The CDR3 totals 12 residues. The V gene lost 4 bases and the J gene lost 5 bases, with 5 bases spanning the gap. This clonotype is categorized as medium-sized. Its antigen is not identified. The QIAseq Immune Repertoire TCR panel built the libraries from approximately 15 ng of total RNA. TCRdb recomputed calls from the reads with MiXCR, one row per CDR3 protein. In the table there are some 210 distinct CDR3 sequences, around 10% of which are singletons. The sample consisted of CD8+ T cells from PBMCs, taken at baseline or after one month of anti-PD-1 therapy (not recorded which). This sequence originates from a human donor with melanoma. V is TRBV14 and J is TRBJ2-2; no definite D call. This CDR3 reads CASSLETGELFF. In nucleotides, the CDR3 is TGTGCCAGCAGCCTAGAGACCGGGGAGCTGTTTTTT.